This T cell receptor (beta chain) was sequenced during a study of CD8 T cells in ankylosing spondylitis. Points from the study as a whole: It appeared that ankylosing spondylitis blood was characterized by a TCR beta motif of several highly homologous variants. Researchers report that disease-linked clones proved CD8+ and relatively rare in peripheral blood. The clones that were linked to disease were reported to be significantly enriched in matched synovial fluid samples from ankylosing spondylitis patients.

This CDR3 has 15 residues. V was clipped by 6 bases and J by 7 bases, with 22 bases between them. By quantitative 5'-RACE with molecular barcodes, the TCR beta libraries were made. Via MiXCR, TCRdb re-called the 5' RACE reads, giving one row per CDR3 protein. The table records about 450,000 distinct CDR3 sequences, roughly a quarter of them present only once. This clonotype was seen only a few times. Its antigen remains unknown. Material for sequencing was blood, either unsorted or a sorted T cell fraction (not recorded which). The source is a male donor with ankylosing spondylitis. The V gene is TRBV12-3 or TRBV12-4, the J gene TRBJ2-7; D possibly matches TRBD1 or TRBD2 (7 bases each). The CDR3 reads CASRGGGARLGEQYF. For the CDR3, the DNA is TGTGCCAGCAGGGGAGGGGGCGCACGGCTGGGAGAGCAGTACTTC.